Listed below are T cell receptor beta chains from one sample, sequenced in a study of blood T cell repertoires in COVID-19. Assay used: immunoSEQ multiplex PCR; TCRdb lists only in-frame clones, some missing. The repertoire consists of fewer than 350,000 clones, with 80% to 90% occurring once and the leading ten covering approximately 4%. The material sequenced was PBMCs or T cells enriched from blood (not recorded which). Source of these receptors: a middle-aged woman with acute COVID-19. Each CDR3 is given with its conserved first and last residue. A D gene is named only where the DNA matches it firmly. Size is omitted from some rows. Given values are once, few, many or a class for expanded clones.

size	D	V	J	CDR3	DNA
.	.	TRBV7-9	TRBJ2-7	CASSFEVRGEQYF	TGTGCCAGCAGCTTCGAGGTCAGGGGCGAGCAGTACTTC
few	.	TRBV28	TRBJ1-2	CASRGTGNGDYGYTF	TGTGCCAGCAGGGGTACGGGAAACGGCGACTATGGCTACACCTTC
.	.	TRBV5-1	TRBJ2-7	CASSLVGEYEQYF	TGCGCCAGCAGCTTGGTCGGGGAATACGAGCAGTACTTC
.	.	TRBV20-1	TRBJ2-7	CSASQFNEQYF	TGCAGTGCTAGCCAGTTCAACGAGCAGTACTTC
once	.	TRBV3-1/TRBV3-2	TRBJ2-3	CASSQETARDTQYF	TGTGCCAGCAGCCAAGAGACAGCAAGGGATACGCAGTATTTT
.	.	TRBV7-9	TRBJ2-2	CASSLAGRLPPGELFF	TGTGCCAGCAGCTTAGCGGGGCGGCTGCCCCCCGGGGAGCTGTTTTTT
few	.	TRBV19	TRBJ2-5	CASSIAPGEGETQYF	TGTGCCAGTAGTATAGCCCCAGGGGAGGGAGAGACCCAGTACTTC
.	.	TRBV6-2/TRBV6-3	TRBJ2-6	CASSYSASGANVLTF	TGTGCCAGCAGTTACTCAGCCTCTGGGGCCAACGTCCTGACTTTC
.	.	TRBV2	TRBJ1-2	CASSETGSYGYTF	TGTGCCAGCAGTGAGACAGGTTCCTATGGCTACACCTTC
.	TRBD1	TRBV5-6	TRBJ1-6	CASSLYGTVNSPLHF	TGTGCCAGCAGCTTGTATGGGACAGTGAATTCACCCCTCCACTTT
.	TRBD2	TRBV27	TRBJ2-1	CASSSPGTSGIYNEQFF	TGTGCCAGCAGTTCCCCAGGGACTAGCGGGATTTACAATGAGCAGTTCTTC
.	TRBD1	TRBV5-4	TRBJ2-7	CASSPPGTGKHEQYF	TGTGCCAGCAGTCCCCCCGGGACAGGGAAACACGAGCAGTACTTC
.	.	TRBV18	TRBJ2-7	CASSPAFEVIAYEQYF	TGTGCCAGCTCACCAGCCTTCGAGGTAATTGCTTACGAGCAGTACTTC
.	TRBD2	TRBV27	TRBJ2-1	CASSFPGTSLIEQFF	TGTGCCAGCAGTTTCCCCGGGACTAGTCTCATTGAGCAGTTCTTC
.	TRBD2	TRBV5-4	TRBJ2-5	CASSRTSGGQETQYF	TGTGCCAGCAGCCGGACTAGCGGGGGCCAAGAGACCCAGTACTTC
.	TRBD1	TRBV3-1/TRBV3-2	TRBJ1-2	CASSQAGTAYGYTF	TGTGCCAGCAGCCAAGCCGGGACAGCCTATGGCTACACCTTC
.	.	TRBV7-9	TRBJ2-2	CASRPRGSTTTGELFF	TGTGCCAGCAGGCCCAGGGGAAGTACGACGACCGGGGAGCTGTTTTTT
.	.	TRBV19	TRBJ1-1	CASSLGGDTEAFF	TGTGCCAGTAGTCTAGGGGGAGACACTGAAGCTTTCTTT
once	.	TRBV3-1/TRBV3-2	TRBJ1-6	CASSQHSYNSPLHF	TGTGCCAGCAGCCAGCATAGCTATAATTCACCCCTCCACTTT
.	TRBD1	TRBV18	TRBJ2-7	CASSPLTGGLNEQYF	TGTGCCAGCTCCCCCCTGACAGGGGGCCTCAACGAGCAGTACTTC
.	.	TRBV5-1	TRBJ2-2	CASTPVGGLGTGELFF	TGCGCCAGCACCCCCGTGGGGGGACTGGGCACCGGGGAGCTGTTTTTT
.	.	TRBV7-9	TRBJ2-7	CASSLNRDYEQYF	TGTGCCAGCAGCTTGAACCGGGACTACGAGCAGTACTTC
.	.	TRBV11-2	TRBJ1-3	CASSLMGGKGGNTIYF	TGTGCCAGCAGCTTGATGGGGGGGAAAGGAGGAAACACCATATATTTT
.	TRBD1	TRBV6-5	TRBJ2-7	CASSRGQDHEQYF	TGTGCCAGCAGCAGGGGACAGGACCACGAGCAGTACTTC
.	TRBD1	TRBV4-1	TRBJ1-2	CASSQAGTGNFGYTF	TGCGCCAGCAGCCAAGCTGGGACAGGAAACTTTGGCTACACCTTC
.	.	TRBV19	TRBJ1-3	CASSIVQGIRSGNTIYF	TGTGCCAGTAGTATTGTACAGGGTATACGTTCTGGAAACACCATATATTTT
.	TRBD1	TRBV7-9	TRBJ1-6	CASSLGDRNSPLHF	TGTGCCAGCAGCTTGGGGGACAGAAATTCACCCCTCCACTTT
.	.	TRBV3-1/TRBV3-2	TRBJ2-4	CASSQGLWDIQYF	TGTGCCAGCAGCCAGGGCCTGTGGGACATTCAGTACTTC
.	.	TRBV7-8	TRBJ2-7	CASSSTLPGEQYF	TGTGCCAGCAGCTCCACCCTCCCGGGGGAGCAGTACTTC
.	TRBD1	TRBV2	TRBJ1-5	CASSGGGSGFQPQHF	TGTGCCAGCAGTGGAGGGGGCAGTGGGTTCCAGCCCCAGCATTTT
.	.	TRBV6-2/TRBV6-3	TRBJ1-6	CASSLYTRHNSPLHF	TGTGCCAGCAGTTTATACACCCGACACAATTCACCCCTCCACTTT
.	.	TRBV9	TRBJ1-4	CASSVAAGVGGEKLFF	TGTGCCAGCAGCGTAGCCGCAGGGGTCGGAGGTGAAAAACTGTTTTTT
.	TRBD2	TRBV4-1	TRBJ2-3	CASSQDQGLGELVTDTQYF	TGCGCCAGCAGCCAAGATCAGGGACTAGGGGAATTGGTCACAGATACGCAGTATTTT
.	.	TRBV4-3	TRBJ1-2	CASSQDSDRPNYGYTF	TGCGCCAGCAGCCAGGATTCTGACAGACCGAACTATGGCTACACCTTC
.	TRBD1	TRBV6-5	TRBJ2-1	CATKSNRGVYNEQFF	TGTGCCACGAAGTCCAACAGGGGGGTCTACAATGAGCAGTTCTTC
.	.	TRBV7-9	TRBJ2-7	CASTLFRPGIHYEQYF	TGTGCCAGCACCCTCTTCAGGCCAGGGATTCACTACGAGCAGTACTTC
.	.	TRBV6-2/TRBV6-3	TRBJ1-3	CASSYSSPLAGETGNTIYF	TGTGCCAGCAGTTACTCGAGCCCCTTGGCGGGAGAGACCGGAAACACCATATATTTT
.	.	TRBV27	TRBJ2-7	CASRAPGKGSYEQYF	TGTGCCAGCAGGGCCCCAGGGAAAGGTTCCTACGAGCAGTACTTC
.	.	TRBV19	TRBJ2-7	CASSTSDPDSEQYF	TGTGCCAGTAGTACTAGCGACCCAGACAGCGAGCAGTACTTC
.	.	TRBV11-3	TRBJ2-5	CASSRGPGETQYF	TGTGCCAGCAGTCGAGGGCCGGGAGAGACCCAGTACTTC
.	TRBD2	TRBV7-9	TRBJ2-1	CASSFGTNNEQFF	TGTGCCAGCAGCTTCGGGACTAACAATGAGCAGTTCTTC
once	.	TRBV7-2	TRBJ2-1	CASSPSGQGPYNEQFF	TGTGCCAGCAGCCCCTCTGGCCAGGGGCCCTACAATGAGCAGTTCTTC
.	TRBD1	TRBV5-8	TRBJ2-5	CASSSYGTGVLQETQYF	TGTGCCAGCAGCTCCTACGGGACAGGGGTTTTACAAGAGACCCAGTACTTC
few	TRBD2	TRBV2	TRBJ2-3	CASRIFGLLREGADTQYF	TGTGCCAGCAGGATATTCGGTCTTTTGCGGGAGGGCGCAGATACGCAGTATTTT
.	.	TRBV5-6	TRBJ1-1	CASSLGGYRGGGSEAFF	TGTGCCAGCAGCTTGGGAGGATATAGGGGGGGAGGATCTGAAGCTTTCTTT
.	.	TRBV9	TRBJ2-6	CASSPISGANVLTF	TGTGCCAGCAGCCCCATCTCTGGGGCCAACGTCCTGACTTTC
.	.	TRBV21-1	TRBJ2-3	CASSKTGAWWWRTDTQYF	TGTGCCAGCAGCAAAACAGGGGCCTGGTGGTGGAGGACAGATACGCAGTATTTT
.	TRBD1	TRBV6-4	TRBJ2-7	CASSDSSEAPPGTENYEQYF	TGTGCCAGCAGTGACTCGTCGGAGGCCCCGCCCGGGACAGAAAACTACGAGCAGTACTTC
.	.	TRBV7-8	TRBJ1-5	CASSLEVATGNQPQHF	TGTGCCAGCAGCTTAGAGGTTGCGACAGGTAATCAGCCCCAGCATTTT
.	TRBD2	TRBV2	TRBJ2-1	CAARGLAVNEQFF	TGTGCCGCACGGGGACTAGCGGTCAATGAGCAGTTCTTC
.	TRBD1	TRBV7-2	TRBJ1-2	CASSDRPQGAAGYTF	TGTGCCAGCAGCGACCGACCACAGGGGGCGGCTGGCTACACCTTC
once	.	TRBV11-2	TRBJ1-2	CASSLETAAGYGYTF	TGTGCCAGCAGCTTAGAAACCGCGGCGGGTTATGGCTACACCTTC
once	.	TRBV5-4	TRBJ1-2	CASSSEWGANYGYTF	TGTGCCAGCAGCTCAGAATGGGGCGCCAACTATGGCTACACCTTC
once	TRBD1	TRBV11-2	TRBJ2-7	CASSVGNRGEIYEQYF	TGTGCCAGCAGCGTTGGAAACAGGGGGGAAATCTACGAGCAGTACTTC
.	.	TRBV6-5	TRBJ2-3	CASSHSRPAGTQYF	TGTGCCAGCAGTCACTCTAGACCCGCAGGTACGCAGTATTTT
.	TRBD2	TRBV28	TRBJ2-7	CASSLSAGGFPGDYEQYF	TGTGCCAGCAGTTTGTCAGCGGGAGGGTTTCCTGGGGACTACGAGCAGTACTTC
.	TRBD1	TRBV9	TRBJ2-7	CASSVGDRAYEQYF	TGTGCCAGCAGCGTAGGGGACAGAGCCTACGAGCAGTACTTC